A selection of T cell receptor beta chains follows, all from one sample in a study of T cells in narcolepsy. TCRdb's copy holds only in-frame clones and misses some; the assay was immunoSEQ multiplex PCR. The table shows about 15,000 clones, with roughly 85% occurring only once. Sequencing was performed on memory (CD45RA-) CD4+ T cells from blood. The source is a human donor in good health. The CDR3 runs from the conserved cysteine through the conserved F or W. The order of the fields is D gene, V gene, clone size, J gene, CDR3 length, CDR3 protein, CDR3 DNA. The D gene is left open where the match is weak. The listing skips clone size in some rows; elsewhere it reads once, few, many or a size class.

>NA|TRBV19|NA|TRBJ1-1|16
CASSPGLGQMNTEAFF
TGTGCCAGTAGTCCAGGGTTAGGACAAATGAACACTGAAGCTTTCTTT
>NA|TRBV9|NA|TRBJ1-2|12
CASNSGNYGYTF
TGTGCCAGCAATTCGGGTAACTATGGCTACACCTTC
>NA|TRBV10-3|NA|TRBJ1-1|12
CAISEGLVAAFF
TGTGCCATCAGTGAAGGGTTGGTCGCCGCTTTCTTT
>TRBD2|TRBV11-1|NA|TRBJ2-2|15
CASSWTGTSTGELFF
TGTGCCAGCAGCTGGACCGGGACTAGCACCGGGGAGCTGTTTTTT
>NA|TRBV5-1|NA|TRBJ1-5|13
CASSFGGGQPQHF
TGCGCCAGCAGCTTCGGAGGGGGGCAGCCCCAGCATTTT
>TRBD1|TRBV5-1|once|TRBJ2-7|14
CASSFDSGQAQQYF
TGCGCCAGCAGCTTTGACTCGGGACAGGCGCAGCAGTACTTC
>TRBD2|TRBV7-9|NA|TRBJ2-7|17
CASSLRSGTSGTYEQYF
TGTGCCAGCAGCTTACGCTCAGGGACTAGCGGGACCTACGAGCAGTACTTC
>NA|TRBV19|NA|TRBJ2-3|14
CASSIIVYLYTQYF
TGTGCCAGTAGTATCATCGTCTACCTTTATACGCAGTATTTT
>NA|TRBV7-6|NA|TRBJ2-1|15
CASSPLGRRDNEQFF
TGTGCCAGCAGCCCGCTCGGGCGGAGGGACAATGAGCAGTTCTTC
>NA|TRBV5-1|few|TRBJ1-6|15
CASSLGDGPNSPLHF
TGCGCCAGCAGCTTGGGGGACGGACCGAATTCACCCCTCCACTTT
>TRBD2|TRBV19|NA|TRBJ2-3|14
CASSIEGREDTQYF
TGTGCCAGTAGTATAGAGGGGCGGGAGGATACGCAGTATTTT
>NA|TRBV30|NA|TRBJ2-3|13
CASQWPHADTQYF
TGTGCCTCTCAGTGGCCCCACGCGGATACGCAGTATTTT
>NA|TRBV6-4|NA|TRBJ2-4|16
CASRLRVGHRLNIQYF
TGTGCCAGCAGACTTAGGGTGGGCCATAGGTTAAACATTCAGTACTTC
>NA|TRBV5-8|NA|TRBJ1-5|12
CASSRLNQPQHF
TGTGCCAGCAGCCGACTCAACCAGCCCCAGCATTTT
>NA|TRBV6-4|NA|TRBJ2-2|14
CASSDTGEAGELFF
TGTGCCAGCAGTGACACGGGGGAGGCCGGGGAGCTGTTTTTT
>TRBD2|TRBV27|once|TRBJ2-6|19
CASSLGVGLGDSGANVLTF
TGTGCCAGCAGTTTAGGGGTGGGACTAGGAGATTCTGGGGCCAACGTCCTGACTTTC
>TRBD2|TRBV7-2|NA|TRBJ2-4|18
CASSLAGLAGGDKNIQYF
TGTGCCAGCAGCTTAGCGGGACTAGCGGGAGGTGACAAAAACATTCAGTACTTC
>TRBD1|TRBV4-1|NA|TRBJ2-1|17
CASSQEFPDRMNNEQFF
TGCGCCAGCAGCCAAGAATTTCCGGACAGGATGAACAATGAGCAGTTCTTC
>NA|TRBV6-6|NA|TRBJ1-2|13
CASSYRQDYGYTF
TGTGCCAGCAGTTATCGGCAGGACTATGGCTACACCTTC